This T cell receptor beta chain was sequenced during a study of blood T cell repertoires in COVID-19. Only in-frame clones appear in the TCRdb table, and some are missing; sequencing was by immunoSEQ multiplex PCR. The table has 60,000 or so clones, around 90% seen once. Trimming removed 1 base from V and 3 bases from J, with 15 bases in between. The CDR3 length is 16 residues. Germline values: CDR1 SGHAT, CDR2 FQNNGV. Specimen: peripheral blood. The sequence derives from a human donor in a cohort sampled during active COVID-19. The V gene is TRBV11-2, the J gene TRBJ1-1; perhaps TRBD1 as D (6 bases). The CDR3 loop is CASSLALSTGDTEAFF. The CDR3 bases are TGTGCCAGCAGCTTAGCCCTCTCGACAGGTGACACTGAAGCTTTCTTT.